Listed here are 20 T cell receptor beta chains from one sample, sequenced in a study of radiotherapy plus CTLA-4 blockade in lung cancer. Generated by immunoSEQ multiplex PCR, the TCRdb table keeps only in-frame clones and is missing some. The sample shows 35,000 to 40,000 clones, 70% to 90% of them seen only once. Sample: peripheral blood, taken from a patient treated with radiotherapy plus ipilimumab. These receptors were obtained from a human donor with non-small cell lung cancer whose response to radiotherapy plus ipilimumab could not be evaluated.

The V gene is TRBV19, the J gene TRBJ1-1, with D maybe TRBD1 (5 bases). The CDR3 contains 15 residues. In germline, CDR1 is LNHDA, CDR2 SQIVND (reference sequence). Trimming took 9 bases from V and 4 from J, leaving 21 bases between them. In DNA, the CDR3 is TGTGCCAGCCGGCAGGGTGTAGTGTCAGCCACTGAAGCTTTCTTT. Translated, it gives CASRQGVVSATEAFF. Drawing the rest from reference TRBV19 and TRBJ1-1, the complete variable domain is DGGITQSPKYLFRKEGQNVTLSCEQNLNHDAMYWYRQDPGQGLRLIYYSQIVNDFQKGDIAEGYSVSREKKESFPLTVTSAQKNPTAFYLCASRQGVVSATEAFFGQGTRLTVV.

The chain joins TRBV27 to TRBJ2-1, with 12 bases lining up with TRBD2. CDR3 length equals 17 residues. V lost 5 bases, J lost 6 bases, and 11 bases stayed unmatched. Germline V gene lookup returns CDR1 MNHEY and CDR2 SMNVEV (reference sequence). The CDR3 loop is CASSPIGLAGFGNEQFF. Written as DNA, the CDR3 is TGTGCCAGCAGTCCTATCGGACTAGCGGGATTCGGCAATGAGCAGTTCTTC.

This clone is a singleton in its sample. The CDR3 DNA sequence: TGCGCCAGCAGCTTGGAGGGTAGCGGGAGGGCCCGTACGCAGTATTTT. Residues: CASSLEGSGRARTQYF. The chain uses TRBV5-1 and TRBJ2-3; 11 positions match TRBD2. The V gene end was trimmed by 0 bases and the J gene end by 8 bases; junction bases not matched to a gene: 8. The CDR3 contains 16 residues. CDR1 and CDR2 (germline): SGHRS, YFSETQ.

This clone appeared a single time. The rearrangement joins TRBV7-9 to TRBJ2-2; 8 bases fit TRBD2. Germline V gene lookup returns CDR1 SEHNR and CDR2 FQNEAQ (reference sequence). The CDR3 contains 16 residues. The V segment lost 6 bases and the J segment 4 bases; nucleotides outside the gene matches: 10. The CDR3 here is CASSPPGGPGTGELFF. Written as DNA, the CDR3 is TGTGCCAGCAGTCCACCGGGGGGGCCCGGCACCGGGGAGCTGTTTTTT.

V is TRBV29-1 and J is TRBJ1-1; 11 nucleotides match TRBD1. Germline values: CDR1 SQVTM, CDR2 ANQGSEA. This CDR3 spans 15 amino acids. V shed 7 bases and J 5 bases; nucleotides not matched to a gene: 12. In DNA, the CDR3 is TGCAGCGCCCCTGGACAGGGGGCTCTATGGACTGAAGCTTTCTTT. Protein: CSAPGQGALWTEAFF.

V and J are TRBV9 and TRBJ1-5, with D unclear. The germline V and J ends were trimmed by 4 bases and 3 bases, with 11 bases remaining between them. The CDR3 totals 14 residues. Per the germline V gene, CDR1 is SGDLS and CDR2 is YYNGEE. CDR3 region: CASSRGGNNQPQHF. CDR3 nucleotide sequence: TGTGCCAGCAGCCGGGGAGGAAACAATCAGCCCCAGCATTTT.

This clone was counted a few times. The chain uses TRBV19 and TRBJ2-7; tentatively, D is TRBD2 (5 bases). Germline CDR1 is LNHDA and CDR2 is SQIVND (reference sequence). This CDR3 has 14 amino acids. The germline V and J ends were trimmed by 1 base and 0 bases, with 7 bases remaining between them. CDR3 nucleotides: TGTGCCAGTAGTATAGGGAGGAGCTCCTACGAGCAGTACTTC. As protein: CASSIGRSSYEQYF.

The J gene is TRBJ1-3, the V gene TRBV28; no firm D call. This CDR3 has 14 residues. Germline loops: CDR1 MDHEN, CDR2 SYDVKM. V dropped 10 bases and J dropped 3 bases, with 16 bases sitting between them. Here the CDR3 reads CAIAGGGHGNTIYF. In nucleotides, the CDR3 is TGTGCCATAGCGGGAGGAGGGCATGGAAACACCATATATTTT.

The chain joins TRBV19 to TRBJ1-3, with a tentative D call TRBD1 (5 bases). CDR3 length equals 14 residues. Germline-derived CDR1 and CDR2 are LNHDA and SQIVND (reference sequence). With 8 bases removed from V and 2 bases from J, the gap between germline ends came to 13 bases. CDR3 bases: TGTGCCAGTTCCTGGCAGGGTACTGGAAACACCATATATTTT. As protein: CASSWQGTGNTIYF.

The rearrangement uses TRBV10-3 and TRBJ1-5; possibly TRBD1 for D (6 bases). Trimming took off 10 bases at V and 3 bases at J, with 25 bases between the two ends. This CDR3 is 17 amino acids long. Looked up from germline, CDR1 is ENHRY and CDR2 is SYGVKD. In nucleotides, the CDR3 is TGTGCCACCAAGGCGGAAGGCGGGGGGCCCCCCAATCAGCCCCAGCATTTT. This translates into CATKAEGGGPPNQPQHF.

This chain uses TRBV7-2 with TRBJ2-4; D uncertain. V was trimmed by 2 bases and J by 6 bases, leaving 8 bases between them. The CDR3 is 13 amino acids. Germline CDR1 is SGHTA and CDR2 is FQGNSA. For the CDR3, the DNA is TGTGCCAGCAGCTTATCGGTGAGAAACATTCAGTACTTC. It is translated as CASSLSVRNIQYF.

The chain uses TRBV10-3 and TRBJ2-3, with D maybe TRBD2 (5 bases). CDR3 size: 17 residues. Trimming shortened V by 0 bases and J by 0 bases, and 13 bases separated the two germline ends. The germline V gene encodes CDR1 ENHRY and CDR2 SYGVKD. The CDR3 DNA reads TGTGCCATCAGTGAGTCGGCAACGGGGTCTAGCACAGATACGCAGTATTTT. Translating gives CAISESATGSSTDTQYF.

The chain couples TRBV7-3 to TRBJ1-1; TRBD1 is a possible D gene (5 bases). CDR3 length: 14 residues. Trimming took 4 bases from V and 4 from J, leaving 13 bases between them. Germline V lookup: CDR1 SGHTA, CDR2 FQGTGA. The CDR3 region is CASSSHGGSTEAFF. DNA for the CDR3: TGTGCCAGCAGCTCCCACGGGGGGAGCACTGAAGCTTTCTTT.

This sequence joins TRBV18 and TRBJ2-1; D uncertain. With 0 bases removed from V and 3 bases from J, the gap between germline ends came to 9 bases. Germline assignment: CDR1 KGHSH and CDR2 LQKENI. The CDR3 extends over 15 amino acids. CDR3 DNA: TGTGCCAGCTCACCACCCCGCGGCCGCTACAATGAGCAGTTCTTC. Translated: CASSPPRGRYNEQFF.

Within the sample, this clone is medium-sized (0.01 to 0.1%). The V gene is TRBV11-2, the J gene TRBJ1-6; unclear D gene. There are 14 residues in the CDR3. Trimming pared 5 bases from V and 8 bases from J, leaving 13 bases between. The V gene's germline CDR1 is SGHAT and CDR2 FQNNGV. CDR3 bases: TGTGCCAGCAGCCAAGCCGGTATTTATTCACCCCTCCACTTT. It translates to CASSQAGIYSPLHF.

This clone qualifies as medium-sized (0.01 to 0.1%). V and J are TRBV18 and TRBJ1-1; a possible D gene is TRBD1 (5 bases). The CDR3 spans 13 residues. The V end was cut by 4 bases, the J end by 1 base, with 7 bases between. Germline CDR1 and CDR2: KGHSH and LQKENI. In DNA form, the CDR3 reads TGTGCCAGCTCACTCGGACAGAACACTGAAGCTTTCTTT. This sequence encodes CASSLGQNTEAFF. Based on the CDR3 plus reference TRBV18 and TRBJ1-1, the full variable domain is NAGVMQNPRHLVRRRGQEARLRCSPMKGHSHVYWYRQLPEEGLKFMVYLQKENIIDESGMPKERFSAEFPKEGPSILRIQQVVRGDSAAYFCASSLGQNTEAFFGQGTRLTVV.

This clone has a single count. The rearrangement links TRBV25-1 to TRBJ2-6; D is possibly TRBD1 (5 bases). In germline, CDR1 is MGHDK, CDR2 SYGVNS. V lost 6 bases and J lost 1, with 16 bases in between. CDR3 length: 17 residues. CDR3 region: CASSRTGARSGANVLTF. The DNA for the CDR3 is TGTGCCAGCAGCCGAACTGGGGCAAGGTCTGGGGCCAACGTCCTGACTTTC.

The gene calls are TRBV2 and TRBJ2-6, with D perhaps TRBD2 (7 bases). The V end was cut by 5 bases, the J end by 1 base, with 12 bases between. Germline V gives CDR1 SNHLY, CDR2 FYNNEI. The CDR3 has 16 amino acids. The CDR3 reads CASSTGGGSGANVLTF. The CDR3 region has the DNA TGTGCCAGCAGTACGGGGGGCGGATCTGGGGCCAACGTCCTGACTTTC.

CDR3 bases: TGTGCCAGCAGCTTCCCGGGGGACCAAGAGACCCAGTACTTC. It yields the protein CASSFPGDQETQYF. The chain joins TRBV7-6 to TRBJ2-5, with D possibly being TRBD2 (6 bases). Germline V gene data show CDR1 as SGHVS and CDR2 as FNYEAQ. The CDR3 spans 14 residues. The V end lost 3 bases, the J end lost 0 bases, and 8 bases lay between the germline ends.

V gene TRBV19 combines with J gene TRBJ2-2; tentative D call: TRBD1 (5 bases). This CDR3 has 16 residues. The germline V gene encodes CDR1 LNHDA and CDR2 SQIVND (reference sequence). Deletions cut 7 bases from V and 7 bases from J, with 22 bases between. The CDR3 spells CASISSLGLFGGELFF. In DNA, the CDR3 is TGTGCCAGTATCTCCTCATTGGGGCTTTTCGGCGGGGAGCTGTTTTTT.